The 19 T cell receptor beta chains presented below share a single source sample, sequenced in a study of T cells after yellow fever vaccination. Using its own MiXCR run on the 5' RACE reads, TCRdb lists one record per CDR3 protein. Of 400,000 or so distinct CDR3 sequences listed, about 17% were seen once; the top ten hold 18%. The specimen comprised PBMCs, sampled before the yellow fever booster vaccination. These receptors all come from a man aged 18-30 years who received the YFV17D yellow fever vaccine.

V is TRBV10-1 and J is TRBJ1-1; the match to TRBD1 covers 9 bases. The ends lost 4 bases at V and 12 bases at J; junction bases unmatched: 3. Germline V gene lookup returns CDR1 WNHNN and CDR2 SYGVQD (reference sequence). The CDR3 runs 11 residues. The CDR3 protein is CASSGGQGTFF. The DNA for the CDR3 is TGCGCCAGCAGTGGGGGACAGGGTACTTTCTTT.

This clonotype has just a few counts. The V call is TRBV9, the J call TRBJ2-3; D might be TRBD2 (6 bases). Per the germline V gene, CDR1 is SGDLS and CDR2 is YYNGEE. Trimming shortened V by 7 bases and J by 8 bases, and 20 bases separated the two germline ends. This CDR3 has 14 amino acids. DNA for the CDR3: TGTGCCAGCGGGGGGAGGACTAATGAGGGTACGCAGTATTTT. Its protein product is CASGGRTNEGTQYF. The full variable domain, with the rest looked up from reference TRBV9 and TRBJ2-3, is DSGVTQTPKHLITATGQRVTLRCSPRSGDLSVYWYQQSLDQGLQFLIQYYNGEERAKGNILERFSAQQFPDLHSELNLSSLELGDSALYFCASGGRTNEGTQYFGPGTRLTVL.

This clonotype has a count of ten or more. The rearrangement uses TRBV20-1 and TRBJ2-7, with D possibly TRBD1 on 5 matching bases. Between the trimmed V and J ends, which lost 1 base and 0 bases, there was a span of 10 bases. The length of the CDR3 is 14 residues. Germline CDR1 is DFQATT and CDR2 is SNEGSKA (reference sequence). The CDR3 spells CSARGRQSSYEQYF. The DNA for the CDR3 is TGCAGTGCTAGAGGGAGACAGAGCTCCTACGAGCAGTACTTC.

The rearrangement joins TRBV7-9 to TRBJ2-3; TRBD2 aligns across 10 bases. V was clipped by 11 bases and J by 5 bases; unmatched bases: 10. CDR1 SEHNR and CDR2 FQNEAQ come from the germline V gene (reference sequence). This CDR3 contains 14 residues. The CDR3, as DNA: TGTGCCGTTAAGCGGGGGGGCCGGGGAGATACGCAGTATTTT. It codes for CAVKRGGRGDTQYF.

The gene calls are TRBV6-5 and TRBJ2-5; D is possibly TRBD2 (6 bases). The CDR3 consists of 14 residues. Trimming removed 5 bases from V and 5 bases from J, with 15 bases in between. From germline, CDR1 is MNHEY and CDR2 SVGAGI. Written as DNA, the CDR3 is TGTGCCAGCAGTCGGACTACTAGATGGGAGACCCAGTACTTC. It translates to CASSRTTRWETQYF.

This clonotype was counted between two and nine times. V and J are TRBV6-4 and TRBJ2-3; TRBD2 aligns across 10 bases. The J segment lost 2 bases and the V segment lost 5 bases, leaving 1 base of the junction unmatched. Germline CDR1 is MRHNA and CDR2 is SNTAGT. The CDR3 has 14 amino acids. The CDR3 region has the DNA TGTGCCAGCAGTAGCGGGGGGGCCACAGATACGCAGTATTTT. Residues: CASSSGGATDTQYF.

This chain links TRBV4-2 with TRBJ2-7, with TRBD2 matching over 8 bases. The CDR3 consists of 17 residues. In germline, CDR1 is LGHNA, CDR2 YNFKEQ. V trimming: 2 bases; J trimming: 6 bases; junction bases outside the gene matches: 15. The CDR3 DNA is TGTGCCAGCAGCCAAACTCGGGGGGGGTATGTCGACGGCGAGCAGTACTTC. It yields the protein CASSQTRGGYVDGEQYF.

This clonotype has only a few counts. DNA of the CDR3: TGTGCCAGCAGCTCGGGACAGGGGAGGACACCCCTCCACTTT. Translating it yields CASSSGQGRTPLHF. The V call is TRBV11-2, the J call TRBJ1-6, with 10 bases fitting TRBD1. Germline V CDR1 and CDR2: SGHAT, FQNNGV. This CDR3 has 14 residues. Trimming took 4 bases from V and 11 from J; bases not matched to a gene: 5.

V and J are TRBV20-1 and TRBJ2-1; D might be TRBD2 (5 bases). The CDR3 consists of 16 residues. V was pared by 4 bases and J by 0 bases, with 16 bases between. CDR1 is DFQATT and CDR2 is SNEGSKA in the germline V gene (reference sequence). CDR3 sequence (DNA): TGCAGTGCTATTCCGGATAGCGCCGCCTCCTACAATGAGCAGTTCTTC. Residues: CSAIPDSAASYNEQFF.

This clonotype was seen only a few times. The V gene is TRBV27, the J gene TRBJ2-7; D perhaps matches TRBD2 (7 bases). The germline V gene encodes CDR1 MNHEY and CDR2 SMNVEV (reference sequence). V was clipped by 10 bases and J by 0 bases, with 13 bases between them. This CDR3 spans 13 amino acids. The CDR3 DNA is TGTGCCATCAGGGGAGGGCTCTCCTACGAGCAGTACGTC. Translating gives CAIRGGLSYEQYV.

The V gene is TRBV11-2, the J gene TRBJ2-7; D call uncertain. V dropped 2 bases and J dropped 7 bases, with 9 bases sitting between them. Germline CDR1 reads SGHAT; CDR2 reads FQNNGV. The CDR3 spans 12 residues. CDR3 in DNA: TGTGCCAGCAGCTTAATGTCAGAAGAGCAGTACTTC. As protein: CASSLMSEEQYF.

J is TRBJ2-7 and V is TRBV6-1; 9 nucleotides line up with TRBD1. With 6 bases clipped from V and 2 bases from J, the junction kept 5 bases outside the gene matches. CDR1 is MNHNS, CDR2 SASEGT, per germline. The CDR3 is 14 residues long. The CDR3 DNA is TGTGCCAGCAGATTGACAGGGGGAGCCTACGAGCAGTACTTC. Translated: CASRLTGGAYEQYF.

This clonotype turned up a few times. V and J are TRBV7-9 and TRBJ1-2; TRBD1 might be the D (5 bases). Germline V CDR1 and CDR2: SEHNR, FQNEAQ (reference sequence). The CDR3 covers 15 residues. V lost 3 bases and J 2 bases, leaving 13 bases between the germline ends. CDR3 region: CASSFNWQGNYGYTF. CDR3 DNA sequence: TGTGCCAGCAGCTTTAATTGGCAGGGCAACTATGGCTACACCTTC. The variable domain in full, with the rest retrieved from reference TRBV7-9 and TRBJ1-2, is DTGVSQNPRHKITKRGQNVTFRCDPISEHNRLYWYRQTLGQGPEFLTYFQNEAQLEKSRLLSDRFSAERPKGSFSTLEIQRTEQGDSAMYLCASSFNWQGNYGYTFGSGTRLTVV.

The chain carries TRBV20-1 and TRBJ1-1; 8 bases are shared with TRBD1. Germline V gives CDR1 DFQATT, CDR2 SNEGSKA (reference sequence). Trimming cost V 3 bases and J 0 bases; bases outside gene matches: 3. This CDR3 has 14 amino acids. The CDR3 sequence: CSARDREMNTEAFF. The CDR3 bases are TGCAGTGCTAGGGACAGGGAAATGAACACTGAAGCTTTCTTT.

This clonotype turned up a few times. CDR3 in amino acids: CASSSGTAAYEQYV. The DNA of the CDR3 is TGTGCCAGCAGTTCCGGGACTGCCGCCTACGAGCAGTACGTC. The chain uses TRBV28 and TRBJ2-7, with D possibly matching TRBD2 (6 bases). V lost 4 bases and J lost 2, with 12 bases in between. The CDR3 is made up of 14 amino acids. Germline V gives CDR1 MDHEN, CDR2 SYDVKM.

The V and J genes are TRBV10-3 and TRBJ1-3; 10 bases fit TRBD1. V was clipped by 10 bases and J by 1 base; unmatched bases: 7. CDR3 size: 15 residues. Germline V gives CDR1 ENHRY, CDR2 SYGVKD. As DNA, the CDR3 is TGTGCCACCAACCGGGACAGGGGATCTGGAAACACCATATATTTT. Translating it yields CATNRDRGSGNTIYF.

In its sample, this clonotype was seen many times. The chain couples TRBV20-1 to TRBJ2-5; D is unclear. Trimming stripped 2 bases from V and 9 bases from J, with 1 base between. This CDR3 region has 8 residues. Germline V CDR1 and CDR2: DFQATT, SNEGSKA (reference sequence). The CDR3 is CSARPQYF. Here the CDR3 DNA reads TGCAGTGCTAGACCCCAGTACTTC.

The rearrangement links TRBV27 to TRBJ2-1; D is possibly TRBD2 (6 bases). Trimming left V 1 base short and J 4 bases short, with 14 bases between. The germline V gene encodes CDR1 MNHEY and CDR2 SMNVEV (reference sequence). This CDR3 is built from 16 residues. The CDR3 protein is CASSLFWGVQYNEQFF. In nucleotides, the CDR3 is TGTGCCAGCAGTTTATTTTGGGGGGTACAGTACAATGAGCAGTTCTTC.

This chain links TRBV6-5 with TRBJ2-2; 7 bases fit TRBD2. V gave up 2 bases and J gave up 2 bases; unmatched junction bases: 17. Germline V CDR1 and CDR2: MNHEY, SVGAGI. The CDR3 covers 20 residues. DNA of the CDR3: TGTGCCAGCAGTTACCCGAGCGGAGCTAGCGGAACTTTTAACACCGGGGAGCTGTTTTTT. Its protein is CASSYPSGASGTFNTGELFF.